This T cell receptor (beta chain) was recovered during a study of response to subunit inactivated influenza vaccine. Whole-study findings and limits: Researchers suggested that each seasonal influenza vaccination recruits few new T cells.

In TCRdb, the RT-PCR reads were re-called with MiXCR into one record per CDR3 protein. The profile shows about 580,000 distinct CDR3 sequences, 11% to 15% of them singletons. This clonotype has only a few counts. The antigen remains undetermined. CDR1 and CDR2 (germline): SEHNR, FQNEAQ (reference sequence). The CDR3 spans 15 residues. Trimming at V came to 5 bases and at J to 3 bases, leaving 3 bases not matched to a gene. The sequenced sample was PBMCs from blood, obtained about 12 days after vaccination. This chain uses TRBV7-9 with TRBJ2-5; TRBD2 matches at 13 bases. This TCR was recovered from a man aged 50 to 59 who received an inactivated influenza vaccine. The CDR3 nucleotides are TGTGCCAGCAGCCCTGGACTAGCGGGAGAAGAGACCCAGTACTTC. Translating it yields CASSPGLAGEETQYF.